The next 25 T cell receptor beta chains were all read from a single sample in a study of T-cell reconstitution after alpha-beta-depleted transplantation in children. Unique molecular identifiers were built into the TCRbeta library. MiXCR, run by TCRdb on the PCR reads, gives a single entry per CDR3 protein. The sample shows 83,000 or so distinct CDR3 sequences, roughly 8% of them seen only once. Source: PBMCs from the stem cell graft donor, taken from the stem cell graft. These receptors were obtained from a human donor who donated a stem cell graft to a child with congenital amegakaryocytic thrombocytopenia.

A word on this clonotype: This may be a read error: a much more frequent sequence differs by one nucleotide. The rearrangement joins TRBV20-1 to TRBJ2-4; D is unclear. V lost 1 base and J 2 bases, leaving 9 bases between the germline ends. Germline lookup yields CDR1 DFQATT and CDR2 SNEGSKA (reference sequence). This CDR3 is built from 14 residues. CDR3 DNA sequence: TGCAGTGCTAGAGTTTACGGCACCAAAAACATTCAGTACTTC. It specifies CSARVYGTKNIQYF.

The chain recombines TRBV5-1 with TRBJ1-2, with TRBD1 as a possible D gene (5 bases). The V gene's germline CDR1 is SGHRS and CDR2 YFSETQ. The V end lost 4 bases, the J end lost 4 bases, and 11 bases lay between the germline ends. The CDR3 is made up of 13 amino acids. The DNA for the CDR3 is TGCGCCAGCAGCGACGACAGTTCCTATGGCTACACCTTC. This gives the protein CASSDDSSYGYTF.

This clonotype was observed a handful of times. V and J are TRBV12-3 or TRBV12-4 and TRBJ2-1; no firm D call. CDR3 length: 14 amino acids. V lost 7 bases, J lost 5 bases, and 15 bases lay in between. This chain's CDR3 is CASTPMYSNNEQFF. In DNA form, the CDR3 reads TGTGCCAGCACCCCAATGTACAGCAACAATGAGCAGTTCTTC.

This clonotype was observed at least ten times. The CDR3 loop reads CASSQSQVGSGQETQYF. CDR3 nucleotide sequence: TGCGCCAGCAGCCAAAGTCAGGTTGGATCGGGGCAAGAGACCCAGTACTTC. This chain connects TRBV4-1 to TRBJ2-5, with a weak D call TRBD2 (5 bases). Germline lookup yields CDR1 MGHRA and CDR2 YSYEKL. The V gene lost 2 bases and the J gene lost 2 bases, with 18 bases spanning the gap. This CDR3 contains 17 residues.

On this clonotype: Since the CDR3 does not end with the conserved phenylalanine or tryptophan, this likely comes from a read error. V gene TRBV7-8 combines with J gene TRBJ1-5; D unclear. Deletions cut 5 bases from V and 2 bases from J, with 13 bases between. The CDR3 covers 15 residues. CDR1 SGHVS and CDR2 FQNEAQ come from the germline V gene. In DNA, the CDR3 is TGTGCCAGCAGCCCCACACGGCTCGGCAATCAGCCCCAGCATTTG. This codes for CASSPTRLGNQPQHL.

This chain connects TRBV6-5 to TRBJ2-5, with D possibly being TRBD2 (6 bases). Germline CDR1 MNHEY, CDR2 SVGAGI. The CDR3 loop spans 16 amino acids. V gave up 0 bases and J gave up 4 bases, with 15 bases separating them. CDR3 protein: CASSYSGTHGAETQYF. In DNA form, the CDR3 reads TGTGCCAGCAGTTACTCAGGGACTCATGGGGCAGAGACCCAGTACTTC.

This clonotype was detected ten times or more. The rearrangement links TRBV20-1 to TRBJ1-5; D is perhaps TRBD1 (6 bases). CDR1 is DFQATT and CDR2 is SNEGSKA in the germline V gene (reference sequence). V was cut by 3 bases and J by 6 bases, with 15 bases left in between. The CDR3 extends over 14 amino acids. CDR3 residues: CSASRGPAGQPQHF. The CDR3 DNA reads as TGCAGTGCTAGTCGGGGGCCGGCGGGTCAGCCCCAGCATTTT.

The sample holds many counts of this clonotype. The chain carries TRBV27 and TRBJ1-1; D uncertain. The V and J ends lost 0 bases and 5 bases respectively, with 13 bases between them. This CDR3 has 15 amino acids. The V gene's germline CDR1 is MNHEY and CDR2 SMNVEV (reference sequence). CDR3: CASSLSIVGKTEAFF. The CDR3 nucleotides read TGTGCCAGCAGTTTATCTATCGTCGGTAAAACTGAAGCTTTCTTT.

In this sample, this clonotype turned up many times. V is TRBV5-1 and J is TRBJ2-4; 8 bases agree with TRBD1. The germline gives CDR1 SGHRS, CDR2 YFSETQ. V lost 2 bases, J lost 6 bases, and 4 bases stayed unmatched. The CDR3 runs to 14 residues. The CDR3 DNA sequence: TGCGCCAGCAGCTTCACTGGACAGGGAAACATTCAGTACTTC. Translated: CASSFTGQGNIQYF.

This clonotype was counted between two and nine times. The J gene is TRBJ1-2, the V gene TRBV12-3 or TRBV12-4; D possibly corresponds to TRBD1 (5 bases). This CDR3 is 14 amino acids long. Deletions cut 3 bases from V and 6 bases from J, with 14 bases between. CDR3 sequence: CASSFSRAIDGYTF. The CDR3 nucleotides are TGTGCCAGCAGTTTTTCCAGGGCAATCGATGGCTACACCTTC.

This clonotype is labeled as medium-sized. For the CDR3, the DNA is TGCGCCAGCAGCCCGGACAGGGACACCGGGGAGCTGTTTTTT. Its protein product is CASSPDRDTGELFF. J is TRBJ2-2 and V is TRBV5-1; 8 positions match TRBD1. This CDR3 spans 14 amino acids. The trim removed 4 bases at V and 3 bases at J, leaving 2 bases unmatched. The germline CDR1 and CDR2 sequences are SGHRS and YFSETQ.

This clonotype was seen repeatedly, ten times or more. The CDR3 region is CASSQGPLLGTEAFF. In DNA, the CDR3 is TGCGCCAGCAGCCAAGGACCCCTATTGGGTACTGAAGCTTTCTTT. J is TRBJ1-1 and V is TRBV4-1, with no clear D. V was pared by 1 base and J by 5 bases, with 14 bases between. The CDR3 length is 15 residues. Germline V gene data show CDR1 as MGHRA and CDR2 as YSYEKL.

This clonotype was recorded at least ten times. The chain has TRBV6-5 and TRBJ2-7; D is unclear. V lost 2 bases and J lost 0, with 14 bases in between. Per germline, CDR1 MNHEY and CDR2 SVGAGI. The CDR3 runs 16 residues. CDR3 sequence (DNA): TGTGCCAGCAGTTACGCAATCGGCAGTCTCTCCTACGAGCAGTACTTC. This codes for CASSYAIGSLSYEQYF.

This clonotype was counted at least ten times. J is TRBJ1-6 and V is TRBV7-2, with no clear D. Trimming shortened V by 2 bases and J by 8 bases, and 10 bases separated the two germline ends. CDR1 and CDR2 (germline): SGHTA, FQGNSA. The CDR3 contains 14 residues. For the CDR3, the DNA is TGTGCCAGCAGCTTACTACTGACACATTCACCCCTCCACTTT. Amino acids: CASSLLLTHSPLHF.

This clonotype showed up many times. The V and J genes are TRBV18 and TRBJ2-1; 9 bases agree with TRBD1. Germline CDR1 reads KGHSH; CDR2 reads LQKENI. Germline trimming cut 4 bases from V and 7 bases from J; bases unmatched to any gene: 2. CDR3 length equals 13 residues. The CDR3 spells CASSRDRANEQFF. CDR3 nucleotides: TGTGCCAGCTCACGGGACAGGGCAAATGAGCAGTTCTTC.

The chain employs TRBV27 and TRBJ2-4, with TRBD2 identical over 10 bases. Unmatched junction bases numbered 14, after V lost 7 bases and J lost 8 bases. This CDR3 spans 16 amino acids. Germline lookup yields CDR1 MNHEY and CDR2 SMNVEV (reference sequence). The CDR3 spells CASKQILAGGRDIQYF. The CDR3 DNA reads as TGTGCCAGCAAACAGATATTAGCGGGAGGAAGAGACATTCAGTACTTC.

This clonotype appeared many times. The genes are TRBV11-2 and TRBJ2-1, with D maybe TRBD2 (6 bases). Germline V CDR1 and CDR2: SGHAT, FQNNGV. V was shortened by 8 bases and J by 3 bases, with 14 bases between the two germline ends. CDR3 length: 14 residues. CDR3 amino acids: CASQTSLGYNEQFF. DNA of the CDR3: TGTGCCAGCCAAACTAGCTTAGGCTACAATGAGCAGTTCTTC.

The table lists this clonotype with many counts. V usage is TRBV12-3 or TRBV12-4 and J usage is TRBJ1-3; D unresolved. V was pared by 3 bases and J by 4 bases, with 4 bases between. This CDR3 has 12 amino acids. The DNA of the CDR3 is TGTGCCAGCAGTTTTCGGGGAAACACCATATATTTT. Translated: CASSFRGNTIYF.

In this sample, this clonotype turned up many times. CDR3: CASSSPDRPNTEAFF. The DNA for the CDR3 is TGTGCCAGCAGTTCTCCGGACAGGCCAAACACTGAAGCTTTCTTT. This chain connects TRBV12-3 or TRBV12-4 to TRBJ1-1; 7 bases agree with TRBD1. The CDR3 has 15 residues. After removal of 4 bases from V and 2 bases from J, the junction contained 7 bases not matched to a gene.

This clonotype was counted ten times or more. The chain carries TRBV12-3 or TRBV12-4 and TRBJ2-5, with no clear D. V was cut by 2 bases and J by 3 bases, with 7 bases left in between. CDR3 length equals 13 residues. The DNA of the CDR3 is TGTGCCAGCAGTTTAAACGGAAAAGAGACCCAGTACTTC. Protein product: CASSLNGKETQYF.

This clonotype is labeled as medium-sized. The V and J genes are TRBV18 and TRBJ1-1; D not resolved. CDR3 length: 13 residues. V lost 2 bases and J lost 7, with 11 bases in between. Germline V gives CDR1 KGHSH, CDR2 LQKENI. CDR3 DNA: TGTGCCAGCTCACCAGAGACCGGGCGTGAAGCTTTCTTT. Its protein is CASSPETGREAFF.

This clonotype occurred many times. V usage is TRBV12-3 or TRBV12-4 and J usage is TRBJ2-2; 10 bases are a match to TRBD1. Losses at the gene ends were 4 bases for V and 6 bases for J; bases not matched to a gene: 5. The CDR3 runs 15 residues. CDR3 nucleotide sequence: TGTGCCAGCAGTTGGGGACAGGGGTTCCCCGGGGAGCTGTTTTTT. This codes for CASSWGQGFPGELFF.

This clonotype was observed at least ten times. In nucleotides, the CDR3 is TGCAGTGCTAGAGTGGGGAACACCGGGGAGCTGTTTTTT. It translates to CSARVGNTGELFF. The rearrangement joins TRBV20-1 to TRBJ2-2, with D unresolved. Germline loops: CDR1 DFQATT, CDR2 SNEGSKA (reference sequence). V lost 1 base and J lost 1, with 4 bases in between. The CDR3 totals 13 residues.

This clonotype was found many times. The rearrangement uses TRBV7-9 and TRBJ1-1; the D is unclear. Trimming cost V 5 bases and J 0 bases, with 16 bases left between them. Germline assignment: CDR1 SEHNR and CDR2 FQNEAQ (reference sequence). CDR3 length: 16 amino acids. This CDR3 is CASSPHGEVMNTEAFF. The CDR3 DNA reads TGTGCCAGCAGCCCACATGGTGAGGTCATGAACACTGAAGCTTTCTTT. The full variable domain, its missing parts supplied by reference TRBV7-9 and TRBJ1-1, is DTGVSQNPRHKITKRGQNVTFRCDPISEHNRLYWYRQTLGQGPEFLTYFQNEAQLEKSRLLSDRFSAERPKGSFSTLEIQRTEQGDSAMYLCASSPHGEVMNTEAFFGQGTRLTVV.

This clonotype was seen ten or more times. CDR3 residues: CASSYREGYEQYF. The CDR3, as DNA: TGTGCCAGCAGCTATAGGGAGGGCTACGAGCAGTACTTC. The chain joins TRBV6-5 to TRBJ2-7; the match to TRBD2 covers 7 bases. V lost 6 bases to trimming and J lost 3 bases; unmatched junction nucleotides: 5. The V gene's germline CDR1 is MNHEY and CDR2 SVGAGI. The CDR3 is 13 residues long.